This paragraph covers one T cell receptor (beta chain) sequence. This record comes from a study of blood T cell repertoires in COVID-19. Using immunoSEQ multiplex PCR, the repertoire was profiled, and TCRdb retains in-frame clones only, with some absent. The profile shows 160,000 or so clones, about 80% of them singletons. CDR1 SGHTA and CDR2 FQGTGA come from the germline V gene. V was cut by 1 base and J by 7 bases, with 17 bases left in between. CDR3 size: 17 residues. Which cohort a participant joined came from the clinical history participants gave. What was sequenced was PBMCs or T cells enriched from blood (not recorded which). The clonotype comes from an older woman who had recovered from COVID-19. This sequence joins TRBV7-3 and TRBJ1-6; maybe TRBD1 (6 bases). CDR3 in amino acids: CASSLKGRGLLNSPLHF. The CDR3 DNA reads as TGTGCCAGCAGCTTAAAGGGCAGGGGCCTCCTAAATTCACCCCTCCACTTT.